The TCR beta chain described here comes from a study of T cell responses to AZD1222 COVID-19 vaccine. Findings and limits, study-wide: The CD4 TCRs associated with vaccination extended across spike and predominated at 160-218 and 743-854. Only six people who got AZD1222 tested seropositive at baseline. Among the donors, most were white British and more were female, and clonal diversity was possibly underestimated. Repertoires were obtained only post-peak T cell response.

About this clone itself: Its antigen is undetermined.

The V and J ends lost 2 bases and 1 base respectively, with 10 bases between them. This CDR3 contains 14 residues. The germline CDR1 and CDR2 sequences are GTSNPN and SVGIG (reference sequence). The table came from immunoSEQ multiplex PCR; TCRdb's copy has only in-frame clones and leaves some out. The data contain some 47,000 clones, approximately 83% of them singletons. The source material was peripheral blood, sampled on day 0 of AZD1222 vaccination. The chain links TRBV30 to TRBJ2-3; no clear D gene. The TCR was taken from an adult in good health. DNA of the CDR3: TGTGCCTGGAGTAGGGATGGAGGCACAGATACGCAGTATTTT. Translation: CAWSRDGGTDTQYF.